Described below is a single T cell receptor (beta chain) sequence and its context. What it recognizes is unknown. The entry originates in a study of cytomegalovirus exposure and HLA in healthy donors. Overall study findings and caveats: The availability of immune exposure information extended only to CMV serostatus. Most TCR beta V segments were productive about 87% or about 30% of the time in an earlier analysis.

This PCR relied on a set of 60 Vbeta primers and 13 Jbeta primers. As handled by the study authors: Per a later analysis, the number of unique TCR beta chains was approximately 80 million, of which roughly 10 million were shared. The data were produced by immunoSEQ multiplex PCR, yet TCRdb's version contains in-frame clones alone and is incomplete. V, J and clone size are those of that table, while D and trimming were read from the DNA. The sample includes around 76,000 clones, about 78% seen only once; the top ten take roughly 1.7%. This CDR3 is built from 13 residues. CDR1 and CDR2 from the germline V gene are WNHNN and SYGVQD (reference sequence). V lost 3 bases and J lost 6, with 12 bases in between.

The rearrangement joins TRBV10-1 to TRBJ2-7; no firm D call. The receptor was isolated from a man aged 40-50 years in good health and CMV-seronegative. Sequenced sample: PBMCs. Written as DNA, the CDR3 is TGCGCCAGCAGTGATTTTGAGTCGGTCGAGCAGTACTTC. It codes for CASSDFESVEQYF.